Listed here are 9 T cell receptor beta chains from one sample, sequenced in a study of Graves' ophthalmopathy and Graves' hyperthyroidism. The TCR beta CDR3 regions underwent amplification from RNA transcripts. HTBI primers served in a first-round RT-PCR, which a second-round multiplex PCR followed. TCRdb ran MiXCR on the multiplex PCR reads and lists one entry per CDR3 protein. The table includes about 740,000 distinct CDR3 sequences, roughly 40% detected once. The sample comprised peripheral blood. Every receptor here comes from an adult man with Graves' ophthalmopathy.

The rearrangement links TRBV7-9 to TRBJ2-7; no clear D. Trimming cost V 1 base and J 4 bases, with 8 bases left between them. The CDR3 contains 13 residues. The V gene's germline CDR1 is SEHNR and CDR2 FQNEAQ (reference sequence). As DNA, the CDR3 is TGTGCCAGCAGCTTAGATAAGGAATACGAGCAGTACTTC. Amino acids: CASSLDKEYEQYF.

The CDR3 loop is CSVEGVGETQYF. DNA of the CDR3: TGCAGCGTTGAAGGGGTCGGAGAGACCCAGTACTTC. This sequence joins TRBV29-1 and TRBJ2-5; D is uncertain. The CDR3 has 12 residues. V was trimmed by 1 base and J by 4 bases, leaving 7 bases between them. Germline V gene data show CDR1 as SQVTM and CDR2 as ANQGSEA.

The CDR3, as DNA: TGCAAGGTCTCAAAGGGGCATTCTGACGAGCAGTACTTC. Translated: CKVSKGHSDEQYF. The genes are TRBV20-1 and TRBJ2-7, with D perhaps TRBD1 (5 bases). CDR1 is DFQATT and CDR2 is SNEGSKA in the germline V gene (reference sequence). The CDR3 length is 13 residues.

In this sample, this clonotype turned up a few times. The V call is TRBV5-1, the J call TRBJ2-5; no definite D call. This CDR3 region has 14 residues. CDR1 is SGHRS, CDR2 YFSETQ, per germline. The V gene lost 4 bases and the J gene lost 2 bases, with 12 bases spanning the gap. CDR3 sequence: CASSLYDGQETQYF. For the CDR3, the DNA is TGCGCCAGCAGCCTATACGACGGGCAAGAGACCCAGTACTTC.

This clonotype was found many times. The chain uses TRBV10-3 and TRBJ1-1, with TRBD1 matching over 7 bases. V trimming: 6 bases; J trimming: 1 base; junction bases outside the gene matches: 5. This CDR3 is 14 amino acids long. Germline assignment: CDR1 ENHRY and CDR2 SYGVKD. The CDR3 nucleotides are TGTGCCATCAGGAGACAGGGAAGGAACACTGAAGCTTTCTTT. The encoded protein is CAIRRQGRNTEAFF.

The V and J genes are TRBV20-1 and TRBJ2-5, with D possibly being TRBD1 (5 bases). This CDR3 comprises 13 residues. Trimming stripped 4 bases from V and 9 bases from J, with 18 bases between. CDR1 is DFQATT and CDR2 is SNEGSKA in the germline V gene (reference sequence). CDR3 nucleotides: TGCAGTGCTAACCCCAGGGCTGGTCAGCCCCAGTACTTC. Its translation is CSANPRAGQPQYF.

This clonotype showed up many times. This chain joins TRBV20-1 and TRBJ1-2, with D possibly matching TRBD1 (5 bases). The CDR3 consists of 12 residues. V dropped 4 bases and J dropped 3 bases, with 9 bases sitting between them. The germline V gene has CDR1 DFQATT and CDR2 SNEGSKA (reference sequence). CDR3 in DNA: TGCAGTGCTACAGGGTCGGACTATGGCTACACCTTC. This translates into CSATGSDYGYTF.

This clonotype came up many times. The chain employs TRBV6-6 and TRBJ1-1; no definite D call. Germline V gene data show CDR1 as MNHNY and CDR2 as SVGAGI (reference sequence). This CDR3 is built from 13 residues. V was clipped by 5 bases and J by 3 bases, with 10 bases between them. CDR3 DNA: TGTGCCAGCAGTCGAGACCAGTACACTGAAGCTTTCTTT. Encoded protein: CASSRDQYTEAFF.

This chain links TRBV19 with TRBJ2-5; 10 nucleotides agree with TRBD2. CDR3 size: 15 residues. After removal of 3 bases from V and 5 bases from J, the junction contained 6 bases not matched to a gene. From germline, CDR1 is LNHDA and CDR2 SQIVND (reference sequence). The CDR3 nucleotides are TGTGCCAGTAGTATCCAGCGGGAGGGCCGGGAGACCCAGTACTTC. Translated, it gives CASSIQREGRETQYF.